Listed below are T cell receptor beta chains from one sample, sequenced in a study of blood T cells in healthy people across ages. TCRdb ran MiXCR on the 5' RACE reads and lists one entry per CDR3 protein. The sample carries about 930,000 distinct CDR3 sequences, 25% to 35% recorded once. These data are also associated with another study on T cells of mothers and their children.

Sequencing input: blood. These receptors were taken from a woman between 35 and 50 years old in good health. Both conserved end residues are part of each CDR3. Fields, in order: CDR3 length, D gene, V gene, clone size, J gene, CDR3 protein, CDR3 DNA. A D gene is named only where the DNA matches it firmly. Size values are once, few and many counts, or a class for expanded clones, and some rows have none.

cdr3_length: 15
d_call: NA
v_call: TRBV29-1
clone_size: NA
j_call: TRBJ2-3
cdr3_aa: CSVQLRDSSTDTQYF
cdr3_nt: TGCAGCGTACAGCTAAGGGATTCTAGCACAGATACGCAGTATTTT

cdr3_length: 14
d_call: TRBD1
v_call: TRBV20-1
clone_size: many
j_call: TRBJ2-7
cdr3_aa: CSASQGQALYEQYF
cdr3_nt: TGCAGTGCTAGCCAAGGACAGGCGCTCTACGAGCAGTACTTC

cdr3_length: 16
d_call: TRBD1
v_call: TRBV11-3
clone_size: few
j_call: TRBJ2-1
cdr3_aa: CASSLDGTGTYNEQFF
cdr3_nt: TGTGCCAGCAGCTTAGATGGGACAGGGACCTACAATGAGCAGTTCTTC

cdr3_length: 13
d_call: NA
v_call: TRBV2
clone_size: few
j_call: TRBJ2-5
cdr3_aa: CASSLQGYETQYF
cdr3_nt: TGTGCCAGCAGTCTACAGGGATATGAGACCCAGTACTTC

cdr3_length: 15
d_call: TRBD2
v_call: TRBV10-3
clone_size: NA
j_call: TRBJ2-7
cdr3_aa: CAISDGTSSSYEQYF
cdr3_nt: TGTGCCATCAGTGACGGGACTAGCAGCTCCTACGAGCAGTACTTC

cdr3_length: 13
d_call: NA
v_call: TRBV12-3/TRBV12-4
clone_size: many
j_call: TRBJ2-1
cdr3_aa: CASSYTGSGEQFF
cdr3_nt: TGTGCCAGCAGTTATACAGGGTCGGGTGAGCAGTTCTTC

cdr3_length: 13
d_call: NA
v_call: TRBV12-3/TRBV12-4
clone_size: few
j_call: TRBJ1-2
cdr3_aa: CASSFPGIYGYTF
cdr3_nt: TGTGCCAGCAGTTTCCCGGGGATCTATGGCTACACCTTC

cdr3_length: 15
d_call: NA
v_call: TRBV21-1
clone_size: NA
j_call: TRBJ2-3
cdr3_aa: CASSTVRGYADMQYF
cdr3_nt: TGTGCCAGCAGCACCGTCAGGGGTTACGCAGATATGCAGTATTTT

cdr3_length: 14
d_call: TRBD1
v_call: TRBV15
clone_size: NA
j_call: TRBJ2-7
cdr3_aa: CATSGPDRVDEQYF
cdr3_nt: TGTGCCACCAGCGGCCCAGACAGGGTCGACGAGCAGTACTTC

cdr3_length: 14
d_call: NA
v_call: TRBV12-3/TRBV12-4
clone_size: NA
j_call: TRBJ2-7
cdr3_aa: CASSRRGSAYEQYF
cdr3_nt: TGTGCCAGCAGTCGCAGGGGAAGCGCCTATGAGCAGTACTTC

cdr3_length: 12
d_call: NA
v_call: TRBV25-1
clone_size: many
j_call: TRBJ1-2
cdr3_aa: CASSGGYYGYTF
cdr3_nt: TGTGCCAGCAGTGGAGGGTACTATGGCTACACCTTC

cdr3_length: 15
d_call: NA
v_call: TRBV7-2
clone_size: NA
j_call: TRBJ2-1
cdr3_aa: CASRGNRVAYNEQFF
cdr3_nt: TGTGCCAGCAGGGGGAATCGGGTAGCCTACAATGAGCAGTTCTTC

cdr3_length: 15
d_call: TRBD2
v_call: TRBV20-1
clone_size: NA
j_call: TRBJ2-7
cdr3_aa: CSATSGASFSYEQYF
cdr3_nt: TGCAGTGCGACTAGCGGGGCTTCTTTCTCCTACGAGCAGTACTTC

cdr3_length: 14
d_call: NA
v_call: TRBV20-1
clone_size: NA
j_call: TRBJ2-5
cdr3_aa: CSVPGIGARETQYF
cdr3_nt: TGCAGTGTCCCAGGGATAGGGGCGAGGGAGACCCAGTACTTC

cdr3_length: 15
d_call: TRBD1
v_call: TRBV20-1
clone_size: few
j_call: TRBJ1-1
cdr3_aa: CSARPQTGKNTEAFF
cdr3_nt: TGCAGTGCTAGACCCCAGACAGGGAAGAACACTGAAGCTTTCTTT